Listed here are 26 T cell receptor beta chains from one sample, sequenced in a study of blood T cell repertoires in COVID-19. Clones were read by immunoSEQ multiplex PCR, and TCRdb kept only the in-frame ones, dropping some. The sample holds around 230,000 clones, under 90% seen once. Input material: peripheral blood. These receptors originate from a woman aged 40 to 50 with active or convalescent COVID-19.

Many counts were recorded for this clone. The same CDR3 can be traced to other DNA sequences in this sample. The chain has TRBV27 and TRBJ2-7; the D gene is possibly TRBD2 (6 bases). CDR1 is MNHEY and CDR2 is SMNVEV in the germline V gene (reference sequence). Trimming shortened V by 8 bases and J by 0 bases, and 11 bases separated the two germline ends. CDR3 length: 13 amino acids. The CDR3 loop reads CASASGVSYEQYF. The CDR3 coding sequence is TGTGCCAGCGCTTCGGGGGTCTCCTACGAGCAGTACTTC.

This sequence joins TRBV19 and TRBJ1-2; D gene ambiguous. The CDR3 extends over 14 amino acids. Per the germline V gene, CDR1 is LNHDA and CDR2 is SQIVND (reference sequence). V was trimmed by 4 bases and J by 9 bases, leaving 18 bases between them. The CDR3 region has the DNA TGTGCCAGTAGTACGACTTCAGCAACGGTGCGCTACACCTTC. As protein: CASSTTSATVRYTF. Based on the CDR3 plus reference TRBV19 and TRBJ1-2, the full variable domain is DGGITQSPKYLFRKEGQNVTLSCEQNLNHDAMYWYRQDPGQGLRLIYYSQIVNDFQKGDIAEGYSVSREKKESFPLTVTSAQKNPTAFYLCASSTTSATVRYTFGSGTRLTVV.

V usage is TRBV2 and J usage is TRBJ2-7; 7 bases match TRBD1. This CDR3 contains 12 residues. CDR1 SNHLY and CDR2 FYNNEI come from the germline V gene. V lost 6 bases to trimming and J lost 3 bases; unmatched junction nucleotides: 2. The CDR3 sequence is CASRGTVYEQYF. As DNA, the CDR3 is TGTGCCAGCAGGGGGACAGTCTACGAGCAGTACTTC.

The rearrangement links TRBV7-2 to TRBJ2-7; TRBD2 matches 8 bases. Germline values: CDR1 SGHTA, CDR2 FQGNSA. V lost 1 base and J lost 0; bases outside the gene matches: 8. The CDR3 is 17 amino acids. Here the CDR3 reads CASSLGSPGTSSYEQYF. The CDR3 nucleotides are TGTGCCAGCAGCTTAGGGTCCCCCGGGACTAGCTCCTACGAGCAGTACTTC. The full variable domain, completed using reference TRBV7-2 and TRBJ2-7, is GAGVSQSPSNKVTEKGKDVELRCDPISGHTALYWYRQSLGQGLEFLIYFQGNSAPDKSGLPSDRFSAERTGGSVSTLTIQRTQQEDSAVYLCASSLGSPGTSSYEQYFGPGTRLTVT.

This chain joins TRBV4-1 and TRBJ2-7; 14 bases fit TRBD2. Germline V gene sequence: CDR1 MGHRA, CDR2 YSYEKL. This CDR3 region has 19 residues. Trimming took 3 bases from V and 5 from J; bases not matched to a gene: 15. Here the CDR3 reads CASSHLPPGTSGSFDEQYF. CDR3 DNA sequence: TGCGCCAGCAGCCATCTCCCCCCGGGGACTAGCGGGAGTTTCGACGAGCAGTACTTC.

The CDR3 here is CASSASSGRSAGELFF. CDR3 nucleotides: TGTGCCAGTAGTGCTTCTAGCGGGAGGAGCGCCGGGGAGCTGTTTTTT. The chain has TRBV19 and TRBJ2-2, with 11 bases matching TRBD2. The V gene end was trimmed by 5 bases and the J gene end by 6 bases; junction bases not matched to a gene: 8. The CDR3 spans 16 residues. Germline CDR1 reads LNHDA; CDR2 reads SQIVND (reference sequence).

The chain carries TRBV19 and TRBJ1-3, with D possibly being TRBD1 (5 bases). The CDR3 is made up of 14 amino acids. V was shortened by 3 bases and J by 4 bases, with 10 bases between the two germline ends. Germline CDR1 and CDR2: LNHDA and SQIVND (reference sequence). The CDR3 reads CASSIRERGNTIYF. CDR3 sequence (DNA): TGTGCCAGTAGTATCAGGGAACGGGGAAACACCATATATTTT.

This clone occurred once. The V gene is TRBV5-1, the J gene TRBJ1-5; 10 bases are a match to TRBD1. CDR3 length equals 15 residues. Germline loops: CDR1 SGHRS, CDR2 YFSETQ. The ends lost 4 bases at V and 6 bases at J; junction bases unmatched: 7. CDR3 loop: CASSAETGGGQPQHF. The CDR3 region has the DNA TGCGCCAGCAGCGCCGAGACAGGGGGCGGTCAGCCCCAGCATTTT.

V usage is TRBV9 and J usage is TRBJ2-7; D is unresolved. Trimming left V 3 bases short and J 3 bases short, with 13 bases between. CDR1 and CDR2 (germline): SGDLS, YYNGEE. The CDR3 extends over 14 amino acids. CDR3 sequence reads: CASSETVISYEQYF. The CDR3 nucleotides read TGTGCCAGCAGCGAAACGGTCATTAGCTACGAGCAGTACTTC. The full variable domain, rest sourced from reference TRBV9 and TRBJ2-7, is DSGVTQTPKHLITATGQRVTLRCSPRSGDLSVYWYQQSLDQGLQFLIQYYNGEERAKGNILERFSAQQFPDLHSELNLSSLELGDSALYFCASSETVISYEQYFGPGTRLTVT.

The chain links TRBV28 to TRBJ1-3, with a weak D call TRBD1 (6 bases). CDR1 and CDR2 from the germline V gene are MDHEN and SYDVKM. There are 15 residues in the CDR3. The V and J ends lost 4 bases and 0 bases respectively, with 10 bases between them. The CDR3 loop reads CASSWARGSGNTIYF. The CDR3 bases are TGTGCCAGCAGTTGGGCCAGGGGCTCTGGAAACACCATATATTTT.

J is TRBJ2-7 and V is TRBV2; D not certain. The CDR3 sequence is 12 residues long. Per germline, CDR1 SNHLY and CDR2 FYNNEI. V lost 6 bases to trimming and J lost 2 bases, with 8 bases between them. The CDR3 DNA reads TGTGCCAGCAGCACAGAGACCTACGAGCAGTACTTC. Protein sequence: CASSTETYEQYF.

This CDR3 reads CASSPYTSTDTQYF. In DNA form, the CDR3 reads TGTGCCAGCAGCCCGTACACCAGCACAGATACGCAGTATTTT. The chain joins TRBV7-2 to TRBJ2-3; D is uncertain. Trimming stripped 5 bases from V and 0 bases from J, with 9 bases between. The CDR3 has 14 residues. In germline, CDR1 is SGHTA, CDR2 FQGNSA. The variable domain in full, completed from reference TRBV7-2 and TRBJ2-3, reads GAGVSQSPSNKVTEKGKDVELRCDPISGHTALYWYRQSLGQGLEFLIYFQGNSAPDKSGLPSDRFSAERTGGSVSTLTIQRTQQEDSAVYLCASSPYTSTDTQYFGPGTRLTVL.

The rearrangement uses TRBV30 and TRBJ1-6; D gene unclear. CDR3 length: 13 residues. V lost 1 base, J lost 5 bases, and 6 bases lay in between. Germline loops: CDR1 GTSNPN, CDR2 SVGIG (reference sequence). The CDR3 nucleotides are TGTGCCTGGAGTGGCGGGAATAATTCACCCCTCCACTTT. Its protein product is CAWSGGNNSPLHF.

This clone turned up a few times. The chain is built from TRBV2 and TRBJ1-1; 8 bases are a match to TRBD1. Per germline, CDR1 SNHLY and CDR2 FYNNEI. The CDR3 loop spans 13 amino acids. Trimming cost V 7 bases and J 3 bases; bases outside gene matches: 4. CDR3 loop: CASTEDRDTEAFF. The CDR3 nucleotides read TGTGCCAGCACCGAGGACAGGGACACTGAAGCTTTCTTT.

The V and J genes are TRBV23-1 and TRBJ2-3; D call uncertain. TRBV23-1 is marked as an open reading frame, function uncertain. The CDR3 extends over 14 amino acids. The V and J ends lost 8 bases and 0 bases respectively, with 12 bases between them. The chain's CDR3 is CASESKTSTDTQYF. The DNA of the CDR3 is TGCGCCAGCGAAAGCAAGACTAGCACAGATACGCAGTATTTT.

This chain links TRBV24-1 with TRBJ2-1, with 10 bases matching TRBD2. With 3 bases clipped from V and 3 bases from J, the junction kept 7 bases outside the gene matches. The CDR3 is 17 residues long. Germline-derived CDR1 and CDR2 are KGHDR and SFDVKD. CDR3 amino acids: CATSDGPGLAFYNEQFF. CDR3 DNA: TGTGCCACCAGTGATGGCCCGGGACTAGCGTTCTACAATGAGCAGTTCTTC.

The genes are TRBV6-1 and TRBJ2-1; 9 positions match TRBD2. The ends lost 1 base at V and 6 bases at J; junction bases unmatched: 13. This CDR3 has 18 residues. Germline CDR1 and CDR2: MNHNS and SASEGT. DNA of the CDR3: TGTGCCAGCAGTGAAGTGGGCGGGGGGCTAGCGGGGAGCAATGAGCAGTTCTTC. Its translation: CASSEVGGGLAGSNEQFF.

V is TRBV7-2 and J is TRBJ1-2; D is unclear. From germline, CDR1 is SGHTA and CDR2 FQGNSA. The CDR3 is 13 amino acids. Trimming took 11 bases from V and 8 from J, leaving 21 bases between them. The CDR3 DNA follows: TGTGCCGGTTCGGAGATTCGTTTCTCCGGCTACACCTTC. Translation: CAGSEIRFSGYTF.

CDR3 bases: TGTGCCAGCAGCCGCGGACTAGCAGGGGATGAGCAGTTCTTC. Translation: CASSRGLAGDEQFF. The chain combines TRBV7-3 with TRBJ2-1, with 8 bases fitting TRBD2. J was trimmed by 8 bases and V by 5 bases; bases with no gene match: 8. The germline CDR1 and CDR2 sequences are SGHTA and FQGTGA. CDR3 size: 14 residues.

The genes are TRBV13 and TRBJ2-7; 8 bases match TRBD2. Germline values: CDR1 PRHDT, CDR2 FYEKMQ (reference sequence). This CDR3 has 17 residues. Trimming at V came to 4 bases and at J to 0 bases, leaving 11 bases not matched to a gene. The CDR3 sequence is CASSSSLLAASSYEQYF. The CDR3 DNA sequence: TGTGCCAGCAGCTCTAGCCTACTAGCGGCAAGCTCCTACGAGCAGTACTTC.

This chain links TRBV11-3 with TRBJ1-1; 7 bases are a match to TRBD1. With V trimmed by 5 bases and J by 6 bases, 9 bases remained unmatched. The CDR3 extends over 14 amino acids. Germline V lookup: CDR1 SGHNT, CDR2 YENEEA. The DNA of the CDR3 is TGTGCCAGCAGCAACGACAGGGAAGGCGCTGAAGCTTTCTTT. Amino acid sequence: CASSNDREGAEAFF.

The gene calls are TRBV28 and TRBJ1-5; 7 bases line up with TRBD1. CDR3 length equals 16 residues. With 3 bases clipped from V and 3 bases from J, the junction kept 8 bases outside the gene matches. The germline V gene has CDR1 MDHEN and CDR2 SYDVKM. The CDR3 DNA is TGTGCCAGCAGTTTTAACAGGGGATCGGACAATCAGCCCCAGCATTTT. Translation: CASSFNRGSDNQPQHF.

This sequence joins TRBV5-1 and TRBJ2-1, with 10 bases identical to TRBD1. This CDR3 has 15 residues. Germline V CDR1 and CDR2: SGHRS, YFSETQ. Trimming cost V 0 bases and J 6 bases; bases outside gene matches: 3. The CDR3 sequence is CASSLEGTGVNEQFF. DNA of the CDR3: TGCGCCAGCAGCTTGGAGGGGACAGGGGTCAATGAGCAGTTCTTC.

This chain joins TRBV27 and TRBJ2-7, with a weak D call TRBD2 (5 bases). V gave up 0 bases and J gave up 2 bases, with 5 bases separating them. CDR1 and CDR2 from the germline V gene are MNHEY and SMNVEV (reference sequence). The CDR3 has 13 amino acids. Here the CDR3 reads CASSLSRAYEQYF. In DNA form, the CDR3 reads TGTGCCAGCAGTTTATCGAGGGCCTACGAGCAGTACTTC.

The chain recombines TRBV5-1 with TRBJ1-6; no clear D. V was shortened by 5 bases and J by 6 bases, with 6 bases between the two germline ends. CDR3 length: 12 amino acids. CDR1 and CDR2 from the germline V gene are SGHRS and YFSETQ. In DNA, the CDR3 is TGCGCCAGCAGACTGAGTAATTCACCCCTCCACTTT. Its translation is CASRLSNSPLHF.

This CDR3 reads CASSELSPADQYQETQYF. CDR3 nucleotide sequence: TGTGCCAGCAGTGAACTTTCCCCAGCGGACCAATACCAAGAGACCCAGTACTTC. This rearrangement joins TRBV6-1 to TRBJ2-5; TRBD2 is a possible D gene (5 bases). Trimming removed 2 bases from V and 0 bases from J, with 19 bases in between. Germline assignment: CDR1 MNHNS and CDR2 SASEGT. The CDR3 loop spans 18 amino acids.